This T cell receptor beta chain was profiled in a study of T cell responses to AZD1222 COVID-19 vaccine. Study-level background: Pooling was applied to second doses at about 4 or about 12 weeks.

The CDR3 length is 14 residues. Germline-derived CDR1 and CDR2 are SGHTA and FQGTGA. Findings of the study overall: Repertoire sampling happened only post peak T cell response.

On this clone itself: Its antigen is not identified. The junction does not match germline at one end; this may be a read error.

Profiled with immunoSEQ multiplex PCR; TCRdb holds only in-frame clones, not every one. The table records about 120,000 clones, about 92% of them present only once. The chain recombines TRBV7-3 with TRBJ1-1; D call uncertain. This sample comprised peripheral blood, obtained on day 0 of AZD1222 vaccination. The sequence was collected from an adult in good health. CDR3 in amino acids: CASSVTGTYTEAFF. The CDR3 DNA follows: TGTGCCAGCAGCGTAACGGGTACTTACACTGAAGCTTTCTTT. The whole variable domain, filled in from reference TRBV7-3 and TRBJ1-1, reads GAGVSQTPSNKVTEKGKYVELRCDPISGHTALYWYRQSLGQGPEFLIYFQGTGAADDSGLPNDRFFAVRPEGSVSTLKIQRTERGDSAVYLCASSVTGTYTEAFFGQGTRLTVV.